Listed below are T cell receptor beta chains from one sample, sequenced in a study of OX40 agonist ivuxolimab in advanced cancers. This table comes from immunoSEQ multiplex PCR, and its TCRdb copy is limited to in-frame clones, with some not included. Of 70,000 to 85,000 clones listed, just over 90% were seen once; the top ten hold roughly 6%. The sequencing used CD4+ or CD8+ T cells sorted from blood, collected in a trial of the OX40 agonist ivuxolimab. These receptors all come from an adult with an advanced solid tumor such as melanoma, head and neck, liver or kidney cancer. CDR3s include the opening cysteine and the closing phenylalanine or tryptophan. The D gene is left open where the match is weak. Some rows have no size entry. The others give once, few or many, or a class for an expanded clone.

>TRBV30|-|11|TRBJ2-7|-
TGTGCCTGGAGAAAGGTGCGTGGGCAGTACTTC
CAWRKVRGQYF
>TRBV9|-|14|TRBJ2-7|TRBD2
TGTGCCAGCAGCGTAGACGGGAGGGGTCTCGAGCAGTACTTC
CASSVDGRGLEQYF
>TRBV6-1|-|14|TRBJ2-3|-
TGTGCCAGCAGTTTGACAGCTAGCACAGATACGCAGTATTTT
CASSLTASTDTQYF
>TRBV5-6|-|16|TRBJ2-4|-
TGTGCCAGCAGCGAGGCGGGGACCATAGCCAAAAACATTCAGTACTTC
CASSEAGTIAKNIQYF
>TRBV4-3|-|16|TRBJ2-7|TRBD1
TGCGCCAGCAGCCAAGAATGGACAGGGGGGTCCTACGAGCAGTACTTC
CASSQEWTGGSYEQYF
>TRBV7-9|-|17|TRBJ2-7|TRBD2
TGTGCCAGCAGCTTAGGACCTGGCAGCGGGAGGAGCTACGAGCAGTACTTC
CASSLGPGSGRSYEQYF
>TRBV27|-|13|TRBJ2-7|TRBD1
TGTGCCAGCAGTTTACAGGGGGCGAACGAGCAGTACTTC
CASSLQGANEQYF
>TRBV6-1|-|18|TRBJ1-6|-
TGTGCCAGCAGTGAAGCTTTTGGGGGTTACACCTCGAATTCACCCCTCCACTTT
CASSEAFGGYTSNSPLHF
>TRBV7-6|once|16|TRBJ2-3|TRBD2
TGTGCCAGCAGCTACGGGACTAGCGGGATAGCGGATACGCAGTATTTT
CASSYGTSGIADTQYF
>TRBV5-1|-|15|TRBJ2-7|-
TGCGCCAGCAGCTTGGGGGCGGGTTGGAGTGACGAGCAGTACTTC
CASSLGAGWSDEQYF
>TRBV27|-|11|TRBJ2-3|-
TGTGCCAGCACAAACGGGGATACGCAGTATTTT
CASTNGDTQYF
>TRBV6-4|-|15|TRBJ2-1|-
TGTGCCAGCAGGGTTACAGGTAGCTCCTACAATGAGCAGTTCTTC
CASRVTGSSYNEQFF
>TRBV28|-|15|TRBJ2-5|-
TGTGCCAGCATTCTAAGAGTCGGGGCCTGGGAGACCCAGTACTTC
CASILRVGAWETQYF
>TRBV27|-|15|TRBJ2-2|TRBD2
TGTGCCAGCAGAGTCTTAGCGGGCCCTCGAGGGGAGCTGTTTTTT
CASRVLAGPRGELFF
>TRBV2|-|16|TRBJ2-7|-
TGTGCCAGCAGAGGGGCTCAGACAGGAAAGACCTACGAGCAGTACTTC
CASRGAQTGKTYEQYF
>TRBV6-5|-|13|TRBJ1-6|-
TGTGCCAGCAGTTACTCAACCAATTCACCCCTCCACTTT
CASSYSTNSPLHF
>TRBV7-6|-|18|TRBJ1-5|-
TGTGCCAGCAGCGCCGCTCCGGCGGAATCTTATAGCAATCAGCCCCAGCATTTT
CASSAAPAESYSNQPQHF
>TRBV6-1|-|16|TRBJ1-2|TRBD1
TGTGCCAGCAGTGACCTGGGACAGGGGGCCGCCTATGGCTACACCTTC
CASSDLGQGAAYGYTF
>TRBV7-9|-|15|TRBJ2-7|TRBD2
TGTGCCAGCAGCTTGCTAGCGGGAGGGTCCCACGAGCAGTACTTC
CASSLLAGGSHEQYF
>TRBV7-3|-|14|TRBJ1-1|TRBD1
TGTGCCAGCAGCGCCGGGACAGGGGGAGGTGAAGCTTTCTTT
CASSAGTGGGEAFF
>TRBV27|few|14|TRBJ2-2|TRBD1
TGTGCCAGCAGTTGGGACAGCTACACCGGGGAGCTGTTTTTT
CASSWDSYTGELFF
>TRBV6-1|-|17|TRBJ1-1|-
TGTGCCAGCAGTGAGTACCTCCTCACAGGGCCGGGCACTGAAGCTTTCTTT
CASSEYLLTGPGTEAFF